The clone carrying this TCR beta chain was found many times. As yet, its antigen is unknown. The sample is drawn from a study of spatial heterogeneity in lung cancer. In the study overall: For tumor regions, TCR transcript counts showed a strong correlation with a T cell module score derived from matched bulk RNA-seq.

Notes on the study in general: The counts of expanded TCRs, ubiquitous and regional, tracked ubiquitous and regional nonsynonymous mutations, respectively. Tumor mutation count correlated with how many alpha and beta TCRs expanded intratumorally.

Documented time point: sample taken at primary tumor resection. A unique molecular identifier was carried by every single TCR cDNA molecule. TCRdb re-derived calls from the 5' RACE reads in MiXCR, one entry per CDR3 protein. The data hold several thousand distinct CDR3 sequences, with 1% to 1.5% observed a single time. Trimming at V came to 6 bases and at J to 4 bases, leaving 6 bases not matched to a gene. The CDR3 covers 14 residues. Germline CDR1 is KGHSH and CDR2 is LQKENI. The material sequenced was lung tumor tissue, taken at surgery. The rearrangement joins TRBV18 to TRBJ2-1; 7 bases are shared with TRBD1. This TCR came from a male donor with early-stage non-small cell lung cancer. The CDR3 reads CASSPTGLYNEQFF. The DNA for the CDR3 is TGTGCCAGCTCCCCGACAGGGTTGTACAATGAGCAGTTCTTC.